This T cell receptor beta chain was captured in a study of T cell responses to AZD1222 COVID-19 vaccine. The study, taken as a whole, reports: Along spike, vaccine-associated CD4 TCRs were found throughout, with dominance at 160-218 and 743-854.

About this clone itself: No antigen is known for it.

Germline CDR1 is LNHDA and CDR2 is SQIVND (reference sequence). Germline trimming cut 2 bases from V and 3 bases from J; bases unmatched to any gene: 4. CDR3 length: 16 residues. Profiling relied on immunoSEQ multiplex PCR, and the TCRdb table lists in-frame clones only, not all of them. The repertoire holds approximately 100,000 clones, with 90% to 95% as singletons. The chain combines TRBV19 with TRBJ1-2; 12 nucleotides align to TRBD1. This sequence originates from an adult in good health. The sequences come from peripheral blood, collected on day 0 of AZD1222 vaccination. CDR3 bases: TGTGCCAGTAGTATAACCGGGACAGGGGGCCACTATGGCTACACCTTC. Encoded protein: CASSITGTGGHYGYTF.